The 27 T cell receptor beta chains reported below all come from one sample, sequenced in a study of long-term antiretroviral therapy in people with HIV. At the survey level, the v3.0 immunoSEQ assay was run. Clones were read by immunoSEQ multiplex PCR, and TCRdb kept only the in-frame ones, dropping some. The sample lists some 15,000 clones; about four fifths were seen once. Sequences were derived from unsorted PBMCs, sampled approximately 3.4 years after starting antiretroviral therapy. The receptors originated from a woman in her forties with HIV.

This chain connects TRBV2 to TRBJ2-7; no reliable D call. In germline, CDR1 is SNHLY, CDR2 FYNNEI. Trimming shortened V by 1 base and J by 2 bases, and 9 bases separated the two germline ends. CDR3 length: 14 amino acids. The CDR3 loop reads CASSEGAATYEQYF. CDR3 nucleotides: TGTGCCAGCAGTGAAGGGGCAGCCACCTACGAGCAGTACTTC.

In its sample, this clone was seen once. V is TRBV7-9 and J is TRBJ1-4, with D hard to call. The CDR3 sequence is 18 residues long. Germline CDR1 and CDR2: SEHNR and FQNEAQ (reference sequence). V was trimmed by 0 bases and J by 0 bases, leaving 14 bases between them. CDR3 in amino acids: CASSLAGGSVTTNEKLFF. DNA of the CDR3: TGTGCCAGCAGCTTAGCTGGCGGCAGCGTCACAACTAATGAAAAACTGTTTTTT.

The chain recombines TRBV29-1 with TRBJ2-2; possibly TRBD1 for D (5 bases). V was clipped by 1 base and J by 7 bases, with 7 bases between them. CDR1 and CDR2 (germline): SQVTM, ANQGSEA. The CDR3 is made up of 12 amino acids. As DNA, the CDR3 is TGCAGCGTTGAAGGGCAGGGCGGGGAGCTGTTTTTT. Its protein product is CSVEGQGGELFF.

V usage is TRBV7-9 and J usage is TRBJ1-6; 8 bases agree with TRBD1. The germline CDR1 and CDR2 sequences are SEHNR and FQNEAQ (reference sequence). V shed 5 bases, J shed 6 bases, and the junction held 12 bases outside the gene matches. This CDR3 is 17 amino acids long. The CDR3 loop reads CASSRIGGQGINSPLHF. CDR3 bases: TGTGCCAGCAGCCGAATAGGTGGACAGGGTATTAATTCACCCCTCCACTTT.

The chain carries TRBV5-1 and TRBJ2-7, with D perhaps given as TRBD1 or TRBD2 (6 bases each). Germline V gene data show CDR1 as SGHRS and CDR2 as YFSETQ. Trimming left V 0 bases short and J 0 bases short, with 13 bases between. This CDR3 spans 16 amino acids. CDR3: CASSLAGGPTSYEQYF. As DNA, the CDR3 is TGCGCCAGCAGCTTGGCCGGGGGCCCCACCTCCTACGAGCAGTACTTC.

In this sample, this clone turned up a few times. The chain employs TRBV25-1 and TRBJ1-4; 11 nucleotides align to TRBD1. Trimming at V came to 5 bases and at J to 6 bases, leaving 8 bases not matched to a gene. CDR3 length: 16 residues. Per the germline V gene, CDR1 is MGHDK and CDR2 is SYGVNS. DNA of the CDR3: TGTGCCAGCAGTTCCTTTATGGGACAGGGGGATGAAAAACTGTTTTTT. Amino acids: CASSSFMGQGDEKLFF.

The chain couples TRBV5-1 to TRBJ1-5; the D is unclear. In germline, CDR1 is SGHRS, CDR2 YFSETQ. Deletions cut 2 bases from V and 0 bases from J, with 12 bases between. The CDR3 loop spans 16 amino acids. The CDR3 bases are TGCGCCAGCAGCTTATCGGGAGATTCTAGCAATCAGCCCCAGCATTTT. Its protein product is CASSLSGDSSNQPQHF.

J is TRBJ1-2 and V is TRBV5-1; 9 bases align to TRBD1. After removal of 0 bases from V and 0 bases from J, the junction contained 0 bases not matched to a gene. This CDR3 region has 15 residues. Germline V CDR1 and CDR2: SGHRS, YFSETQ. CDR3 loop: CASSLGQGANYGYTF. CDR3 DNA sequence: TGCGCCAGCAGCTTGGGACAGGGGGCTAACTATGGCTACACCTTC. Complete variable domain (other parts from reference TRBV5-1 and TRBJ1-2): KAGVTQTPRYLIKTRGQQVTLSCSPISGHRSVSWYQQTPGQGLQFLFEYFSETQRNKGNFPGRFSGRQFSNSRSEMNVSTLELGDSALYLCASSLGQGANYGYTFGSGTRLTVV.

The genes are TRBV10-3 and TRBJ2-5; no reliable D call. Germline V gene sequence: CDR1 ENHRY, CDR2 SYGVKD. CDR3 length: 14 residues. Trimming took 2 bases from V and 5 from J, leaving 12 bases between them. The CDR3 region is CAISEPTLGETQYF. The CDR3 DNA follows: TGTGCCATCAGTGAGCCCACTCTTGGGGAGACCCAGTACTTC.

The J gene is TRBJ1-1, the V gene TRBV6-1; D perhaps matches TRBD1 (5 bases). The length of the CDR3 is 13 residues. V shed 4 bases and J shed 3 bases, with 9 bases lying between them. CDR1 MNHNS and CDR2 SASEGT come from the germline V gene. This CDR3 is CASSVWGDTEAFF. DNA for the CDR3: TGTGCCAGCAGTGTGTGGGGGGACACTGAAGCTTTCTTT.

This clone was counted a few times. The V call is TRBV6-6, the J call TRBJ2-7, with D maybe TRBD1 (6 bases). CDR1 MNHNY and CDR2 SVGAGI come from the germline V gene (reference sequence). The CDR3 has 14 amino acids. The V gene lost 4 bases and the J gene lost 3 bases, with 13 bases spanning the gap. CDR3 sequence reads: CASSFAGAVYEQYF. The CDR3 bases are TGTGCCAGCAGTTTTGCAGGGGCCGTCTACGAGCAGTACTTC.

This chain joins TRBV30 and TRBJ1-1, with D possibly TRBD1 on 6 matching bases. Between the trimmed V and J ends, which lost 3 bases and 1 base, there was a span of 15 bases. CDR3 size: 15 residues. Germline V gives CDR1 GTSNPN, CDR2 SVGIG (reference sequence). DNA for the CDR3: TGTGCCTGGAGCTGGGCCGGGGGCGCGAACACTGAAGCTTTCTTT. Protein: CAWSWAGGANTEAFF.

The chain uses TRBV18 and TRBJ1-2; D is perhaps TRBD1 (5 bases). Germline CDR1 is KGHSH and CDR2 is LQKENI. Trimming stripped 0 bases from V and 8 bases from J, with 19 bases between. The CDR3 runs to 16 residues. CDR3 in amino acids: CASSPPFFGEGRGYTF. As DNA, the CDR3 is TGTGCCAGCTCACCACCGTTCTTCGGGGAGGGACGGGGCTACACCTTC.

The gene calls are TRBV18 and TRBJ2-2, with TRBD2 as a possible D gene (5 bases). Trimming shortened V by 0 bases and J by 6 bases, and 8 bases separated the two germline ends. Looked up from germline, CDR1 is KGHSH and CDR2 is LQKENI. The CDR3 contains 14 residues. The CDR3 region has the DNA TGTGCCAGCTCACCACCAGGAGGCTCCGGGGAGCTGTTTTTT. Protein sequence: CASSPPGGSGELFF.

The CDR3 nucleotides read TGTGCCAGCAGCGAGGGCGGGCAGGAGGGGACCCAGTACTTC. It encodes CASSEGGQEGTQYF. This chain uses TRBV5-8 with TRBJ2-5; possibly TRBD2 for D (6 bases). V lost 4 bases to trimming and J lost 7 bases, with 17 bases between them. CDR1 SGHTS and CDR2 YDEGEE come from the germline V gene. The CDR3 runs to 14 residues.

CDR3 in DNA: TGTGCCAGCAGACTAGCGGGGGCGAGGGGGGAGCTGTTTTTT. Translating it yields CASRLAGARGELFF. The chain uses TRBV6-5 and TRBJ2-2; the match to TRBD2 covers 11 bases. V lost 6 bases, J lost 8 bases, and 5 bases stayed unmatched. CDR1 is MNHEY and CDR2 is SVGAGI in the germline V gene. This CDR3 is built from 14 residues.

The V gene is TRBV30, the J gene TRBJ1-3, with TRBD1 identical over 8 bases. Germline V gene data show CDR1 as GTSNPN and CDR2 as SVGIG (reference sequence). The V gene end was trimmed by 2 bases and the J gene end by 2 bases; junction bases not matched to a gene: 5. The CDR3 contains 15 residues. CDR3 amino acids: CAWSPQGVTGNTIYF. CDR3 in DNA: TGTGCCTGGAGTCCACAGGGGGTCACTGGAAACACCATATATTTT.

This clone was found a few times. The CDR3: CASSVRVMQPQHF. The CDR3 DNA sequence: TGTGCCAGCAGTGTCAGGGTGATGCAGCCCCAGCATTTT. This sequence joins TRBV27 and TRBJ1-5; possible D gene TRBD1, 5 bases. Germline assignment: CDR1 MNHEY and CDR2 SMNVEV (reference sequence). Trimming cost V 5 bases and J 7 bases, with 12 bases left between them. This CDR3 is built from 13 residues.

The chain employs TRBV7-9 and TRBJ1-1; unclear D gene. CDR1 and CDR2 from the germline V gene are SEHNR and FQNEAQ (reference sequence). There are 15 residues in the CDR3. V dropped 10 bases and J dropped 1 base, with 19 bases sitting between them. The CDR3 spells CATLGRPSKNTEAFF. CDR3 DNA: TGTGCCACGCTGGGCAGGCCGAGTAAGAACACTGAAGCTTTCTTT.

V gene TRBV10-3 combines with J gene TRBJ1-2; 8 nucleotides agree with TRBD1. The length of the CDR3 is 15 residues. Germline lookup yields CDR1 ENHRY and CDR2 SYGVKD. The V and J ends lost 10 bases and 0 bases, in that order; junction bases with no gene match: 10. The CDR3 region is CATSRDRNTNYGYTF. Written as DNA, the CDR3 is TGTGCCACGTCCCGGGACAGGAACACTAACTATGGCTACACCTTC.

The chain carries TRBV6-1 and TRBJ1-2; TRBD1 agrees at 7 bases. Germline-derived CDR1 and CDR2 are MNHNS and SASEGT. The J segment lost 8 bases and the V segment lost 10 bases, leaving 13 bases of the junction unmatched. The CDR3 extends over 13 amino acids. The CDR3 loop is CATSLTGQEGYTF. CDR3 in DNA: TGTGCCACCTCTCTGACAGGGCAAGAAGGCTACACCTTC.

V gene TRBV5-4 combines with J gene TRBJ1-2; the D is unclear. The CDR3 has 16 residues. Trimming took 4 bases from V and 5 from J, leaving 21 bases between them. The germline V gene encodes CDR1 SGHNT and CDR2 YYREEE (reference sequence). CDR3 coding DNA: TGTGCCAGCAGCCTTCTGACCGGGTCCGCGAGTTATGGCTACACCTTC. Protein sequence: CASSLLTGSASYGYTF.

J is TRBJ2-5 and V is TRBV5-4, with TRBD2 matching over 12 bases. Germline V CDR1 and CDR2: SGHNT, YYREEE (reference sequence). This CDR3 has 16 residues. V lost 5 bases and J lost 5; bases outside the gene matches: 10. CDR3 DNA sequence: TGTGCCAGCAGTCCCCGACTAGCGGGGGAGGTCGAGACCCAGTACTTC. It encodes CASSPRLAGEVETQYF. The whole variable domain, remainder taken from reference TRBV5-4 and TRBJ2-5, is ETGVTQSPTHLIKTRGQQVTLRCSSQSGHNTVSWYQQALGQGPQFIFQYYREEENGRGNFPPRFSGLQFPNYSSELNVNALELDDSALYLCASSPRLAGEVETQYFGPGTRLLVL.

This clone was observed once. The rearrangement joins TRBV6-5 to TRBJ1-2, with unresolved D. Trimming took 0 bases from V and 8 from J, leaving 16 bases between them. This CDR3 is 15 amino acids long. The germline V gene encodes CDR1 MNHEY and CDR2 SVGAGI. This CDR3 is CASSYSGTPLGGYTF. CDR3 DNA sequence: TGTGCCAGCAGTTACTCAGGCACACCTTTAGGGGGCTACACCTTC.

The chain joins TRBV13 to TRBJ1-2, with 9 bases that match TRBD1. There are 14 residues in the CDR3. Germline loops: CDR1 PRHDT, CDR2 FYEKMQ (reference sequence). V shed 2 bases, J shed 3 bases, and the junction held 1 base outside the gene matches. For the CDR3, the DNA is TGTGCCAGCAGCTTAAGGGACAGGGACTATGGCTACACCTTC. Translated, it gives CASSLRDRDYGYTF.

The genes are TRBV5-4 and TRBJ1-2; 10 positions match TRBD1. The CDR3 loop spans 14 amino acids. Trimming at V came to 3 bases and at J to 8 bases, leaving 7 bases not matched to a gene. Germline V gene sequence: CDR1 SGHNT, CDR2 YYREEE (reference sequence). CDR3 residues: CASSYRTGGDGYTF. CDR3 sequence (DNA): TGTGCCAGCAGCTACCGGACAGGGGGGGACGGCTACACCTTC.

The chain joins TRBV5-1 to TRBJ1-2; no reliable D call. Looked up from germline, CDR1 is SGHRS and CDR2 is YFSETQ. With 0 bases removed from V and 2 bases from J, the gap between germline ends came to 11 bases. The CDR3 has 15 residues. The DNA for the CDR3 is TGCGCCAGCAGCTTGGTTGCCTTCGGAAACTATGGCTACACCTTC. Translating it yields CASSLVAFGNYGYTF.